Each of the 2 T cell receptor beta chains below was sequenced from the same sample in a study of metastatic and nonmetastatic thyroid tumors. Each patient came to thyroid surgery without any prior treatment (of any kind). TCRdb called clones again from the PCR reads with MiXCR. The sample lists roughly 20,000 clones, about 28% occurring once. Sample: tumor tissue. These receptors were collected from a male donor with papillary thyroid cancer or a benign thyroid nodule (not recorded which). Some clones in this sample may be carry-over from other donors' samples.

The V gene is TRBV7-6, the J gene TRBJ1-4, with D perhaps TRBD1 (6 bases). V was clipped by 3 bases and J by 8 bases, with 13 bases between them. CDR1 and CDR2 (germline): SGHVS, FNYEAQ. There are 14 residues in the CDR3. CDR3 residues: CASSFRGRREKLFF. CDR3 DNA: TGTGCCAGCAGCTTCCGGGGGCGCAGAGAAAAACTGTTTTTT.

A few counts support this clone. The rearrangement links TRBV2 to TRBJ2-3; 7 nucleotides match TRBD2. Per the germline V gene, CDR1 is SNHLY and CDR2 is FYNNEI. With V trimmed by 10 bases and J by 0 bases, 7 bases remained unmatched. The CDR3 length is 14 residues. As DNA, the CDR3 is TGTGCCATGTTAGCGGGCGCTAGCACAGATACGCAGTATTTT. This encodes CAMLAGASTDTQYF.